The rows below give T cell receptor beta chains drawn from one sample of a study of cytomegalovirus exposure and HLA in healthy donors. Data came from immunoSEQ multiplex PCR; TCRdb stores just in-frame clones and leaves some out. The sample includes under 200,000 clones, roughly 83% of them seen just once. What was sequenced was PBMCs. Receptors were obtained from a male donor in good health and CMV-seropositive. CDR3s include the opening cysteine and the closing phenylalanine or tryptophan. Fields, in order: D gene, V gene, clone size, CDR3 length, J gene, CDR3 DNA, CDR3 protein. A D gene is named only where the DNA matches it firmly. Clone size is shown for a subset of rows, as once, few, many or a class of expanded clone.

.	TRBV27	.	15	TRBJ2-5	TGTGCCAGCAAAGTCACGGGAAGGGATCAAGAGACCCAGTACTTC	CASKVTGRDQETQYF
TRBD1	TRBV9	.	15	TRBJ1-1	TGTGCCAGCAGCGACCACAGGGGGCTGAACACTGAAGCTTTCTTT	CASSDHRGLNTEAFF
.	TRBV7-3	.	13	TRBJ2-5	TGTGCCAGCAGCTTCCAGATTACCGAGACCCAGTACTTC	CASSFQITETQYF
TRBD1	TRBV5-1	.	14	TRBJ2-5	TGCGCCACCACAGCCCGGGACAGGCAAGAGACCCAGTACTTC	CATTARDRQETQYF
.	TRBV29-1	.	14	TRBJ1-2	TGCAGCGTTGAAGGTCCCGAACAGAACTATGGCTACACCTTC	CSVEGPEQNYGYTF
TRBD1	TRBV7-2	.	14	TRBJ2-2	TGTGCCAGCAACTTGAGACAGGGAATCGGGGAGCTGTTTTTT	CASNLRQGIGELFF
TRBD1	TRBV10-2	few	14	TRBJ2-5	TGCGCCACCTGGGACAGGGGTCGAGTAGAGACCCAGTACTTC	CATWDRGRVETQYF
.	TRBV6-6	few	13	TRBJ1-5	TGTGCCAGCAGTTCTATGTTTGATCAGCCCCAGCATTTT	CASSSMFDQPQHF
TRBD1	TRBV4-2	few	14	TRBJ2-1	TGTGCCAGCAGCCAAGAAAACGCCGGGACAGGGCTGTTCTTC	CASSQENAGTGLFF
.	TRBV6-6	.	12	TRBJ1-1	TGTGCCAGCAGTTATACGGACACTGAAGCTTTCTTT	CASSYTDTEAFF
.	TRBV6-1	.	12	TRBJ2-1	TGTGCCAGCTGGGCCTTCGGGGATGAGCAGTTCTTC	CASWAFGDEQFF
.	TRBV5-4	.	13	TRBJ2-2	TGTGCCAGCAGCTTTGGACAGCCCGGGGAGCTGTTTTTT	CASSFGQPGELFF
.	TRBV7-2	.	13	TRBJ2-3	TGTGCCAGCAGCGTTCCGGGGGTTGATACGCAGTATTTT	CASSVPGVDTQYF
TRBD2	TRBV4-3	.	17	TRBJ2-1	TGCGCCAGCAGCCAAGAAGTCGGGGGGGCCCGTGGGGGTGAGCAGTTCTTC	CASSQEVGGARGGEQFF
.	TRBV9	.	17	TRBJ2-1	TGTGCCAGCAGCCCCGGCGAGGCAACCGGGGCCTACAATGAGCAGTTCTTC	CASSPGEATGAYNEQFF
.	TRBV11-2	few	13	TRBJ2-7	TGTGCCAGCAGCTTACAGGGCCCCTACGAGCAGTACTTC	CASSLQGPYEQYF
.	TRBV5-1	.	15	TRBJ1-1	TGCGCCAGCAGCTTGGGGGTCAGGGTGGACACTGAAGCTTTCTTT	CASSLGVRVDTEAFF
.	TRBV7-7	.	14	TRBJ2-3	TGTGCCAGCAGCCCCACAGGGATCCTAGATACGCAGTATTTT	CASSPTGILDTQYF
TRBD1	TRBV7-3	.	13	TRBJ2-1	TGTGCCAGCAGCCCGGGGACAGGATATGAGCAGTTCTTC	CASSPGTGYEQFF
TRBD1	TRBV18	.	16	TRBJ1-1	TGTGCCAGCTCACCTGGACAGGGAACGATGAACACTGAAGCTTTCTTT	CASSPGQGTMNTEAFF
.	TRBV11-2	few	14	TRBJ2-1	TGTGCCAGCAGCCCGACCGCCAGGGAAAATGAGCAGTTCTTC	CASSPTARENEQFF
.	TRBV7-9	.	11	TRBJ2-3	TGTGCCAGCAGCTTAGATCCAGGGGAGTATTTT	CASSLDPGEYF
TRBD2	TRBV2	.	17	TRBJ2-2	TGTGCCAGCAGTGAAGCTGGGGCTAGCGGGAGGGTCTGGGAGCTGTTTTTT	CASSEAGASGRVWELFF
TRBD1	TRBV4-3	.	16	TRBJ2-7	TGCGCCAGCAGCCCTTATCAGGGGGAGACCTCCTACGAGCAGTACTTC	CASSPYQGETSYEQYF
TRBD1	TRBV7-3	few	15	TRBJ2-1	TGTGCCAGCAGCTTAGGGACAGGGGTATACAATGAGCAGTTCTTC	CASSLGTGVYNEQFF
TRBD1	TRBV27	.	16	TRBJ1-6	TGTGCCAGCAGGATGACAGGGGGCCAATATAATTCACCCCTCCACTTT	CASRMTGGQYNSPLHF
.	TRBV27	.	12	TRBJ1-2	TGTGCCAGCGCTTCCGGGGGGAATGGCTACACCTTC	CASASGGNGYTF
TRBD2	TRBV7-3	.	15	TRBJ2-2	TGTGCCAGCAGCTCTAGCGGACCGAACACCGGGGAGCTGTTTTTT	CASSSSGPNTGELFF
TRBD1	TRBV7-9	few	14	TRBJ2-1	TGTGCCAGCAGCGGGGACAGCTCCTACAATGAGCAGTTCTTC	CASSGDSSYNEQFF
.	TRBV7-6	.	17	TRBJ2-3	TGTGCCAGCAGCTTAGGAAGGAAGGACTATCGCACAGATACGCAGTATTTT	CASSLGRKDYRTDTQYF
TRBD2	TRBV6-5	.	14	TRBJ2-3	TGTGCCAGCAGAACCTCAGCGGGAGCCGATACGCAGTATTTT	CASRTSAGADTQYF
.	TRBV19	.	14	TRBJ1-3	TGTGCCAGCAAAAATTGGAGAACTGGAAACACCATATATTTT	CASKNWRTGNTIYF
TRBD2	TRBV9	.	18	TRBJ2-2	TGTGCCAGCAGCGTAGCCGCGGGACTAGCGGGGGTGTACGGGGAGCTGTTTTTT	CASSVAAGLAGVYGELFF
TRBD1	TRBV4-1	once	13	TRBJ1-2	TGCGCCAGCAGCCAAACAGGGGTCTATGGCTACACCTTC	CASSQTGVYGYTF
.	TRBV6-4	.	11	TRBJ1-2	TGTGCCACCCCGACTGGCTATGGCTACACCTTC	CATPTGYGYTF
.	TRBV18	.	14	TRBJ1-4	TGTGCCAGCCGTCAAGGGGCAACTAATGAAAAACTGTTTTTT	CASRQGATNEKLFF
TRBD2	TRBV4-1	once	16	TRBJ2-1	TGCGCCAGCAGCCAAGATAGCGGGAGCTCCTACAATGAGCAGTTCTTC	CASSQDSGSSYNEQFF
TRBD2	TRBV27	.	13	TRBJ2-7	TGTGCCAGTTCCTCCACGCGGGGGTACGAGCAGTACTTC	CASSSTRGYEQYF
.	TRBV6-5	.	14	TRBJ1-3	TGTGCCAGCAGTTACTCCCAGGGAGGAAACACCATATATTTT	CASSYSQGGNTIYF
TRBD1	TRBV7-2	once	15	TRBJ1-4	TGTGCCAGCAGCGGGCGGACAGGCGGTGTTGAAAAACTGTTTTTT	CASSGRTGGVEKLFF
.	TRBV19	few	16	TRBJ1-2	TGTGCCAGTAGTTCCCCTCCTTCGGACAAATACTATGGCTACACCTTC	CASSSPPSDKYYGYTF
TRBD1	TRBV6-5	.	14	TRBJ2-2	TGTGCCAGCAGGGGACAGGGGCGGGGCGGGGAGCTGTTTTTT	CASRGQGRGGELFF
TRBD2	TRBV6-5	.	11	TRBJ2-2	TGTGCCAGCAGCAGGGAGGGTGCGCTGTTTTTT	CASSREGALFF
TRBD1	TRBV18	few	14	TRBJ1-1	TGTGCCAGCTCAGGACAGGCGGGGAACACTGAAGCTTTCTTT	CASSGQAGNTEAFF
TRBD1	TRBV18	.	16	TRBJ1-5	TGTGCCAGCTCAGGGACAGGCGCAGAGCTCTATCAGCCCCAGCATTTT	CASSGTGAELYQPQHF
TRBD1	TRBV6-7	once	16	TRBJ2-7	TGTGCCAGCAGTCAATCTACAGGGGACCGCTCCTACGAGCAGTACTTC	CASSQSTGDRSYEQYF
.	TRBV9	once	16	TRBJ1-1	TGTGCCAGCAGCGCGTCGGGGGGGGTGTTGAACACTGAAGCTTTCTTT	CASSASGGVLNTEAFF
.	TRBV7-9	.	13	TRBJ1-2	TGTGCCAGCAGCTTAGACAGCATCTATGGCTACACCTTC	CASSLDSIYGYTF
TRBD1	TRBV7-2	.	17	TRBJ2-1	TGTGCCAGCAGCGCACGGTGGGGGACAGAATCCTACAATGAGCAGTTCTTC	CASSARWGTESYNEQFF